The 3 T cell receptor beta chains below come from one sample, sequenced in a study of PD-1 blockade in classical Hodgkin lymphoma. Using immunoSEQ multiplex PCR, the repertoire was profiled, and TCRdb retains in-frame clones only, with some absent. There are more than 85,000 clones in the sample; around nine tenths occur only once, and under 20% lies in the top ten. Time point noted: cycle 4 day 1 (C4D1), after more than 5 weeks of nivolumab. Each and every patient relapsed after autologous stem cell transplantation, and patients got differing brentuximab vedotin exposure. This sample comprised peripheral blood mononuclear cells (PBMCs), obtained before the fourth cycle of nivolumab. The receptors here all came from a human donor with classical Hodgkin lymphoma.

This clone was counted a single time. The chain joins TRBV7-9 to TRBJ2-3, with 7 bases lining up with TRBD1. CDR3 length: 16 residues. The junction had 9 bases not matched to a gene; V was cut back by 4 bases and J by 2 bases. Germline CDR1 and CDR2: SEHNR and FQNEAQ (reference sequence). The CDR3 DNA reads as TGTGCCAGCAGCTCGGATCCGGGACAGCACACAGATACGCAGTATTTT. It codes for CASSSDPGQHTDTQYF.

The chain carries TRBV5-1 and TRBJ1-1; 7 positions match TRBD1. Per germline, CDR1 SGHRS and CDR2 YFSETQ. With V trimmed by 0 bases and J by 0 bases, 2 bases remained unmatched. There are 15 residues in the CDR3. The CDR3 nucleotides are TGCGCCAGCAGCTTGGCCACAGGGGTGAACACTGAAGCTTTCTTT. Its translation is CASSLATGVNTEAFF. Full variable domain (outside the CDR3, taken from reference TRBV5-1 and TRBJ1-1): KAGVTQTPRYLIKTRGQQVTLSCSPISGHRSVSWYQQTPGQGLQFLFEYFSETQRNKGNFPGRFSGRQFSNSRSEMNVSTLELGDSALYLCASSLATGVNTEAFFGQGTRLTVV.

This clone was seen only once. V gene TRBV2 combines with J gene TRBJ2-1, with a possible D match to TRBD1 (5 bases). Between the trimmed V and J ends, which lost 1 base and 4 bases, there was a span of 11 bases. This CDR3 region has 15 residues. The germline gives CDR1 SNHLY, CDR2 FYNNEI. The CDR3 DNA reads as TGTGCCAGCAGTGAAGTGGGGCCGGTGTACAATGAGCAGTTCTTC. This codes for CASSEVGPVYNEQFF.